A single sample gave rise to the 30 T cell receptor beta chains below, sequenced in a study of blood T cell repertoires in COVID-19. Sequencing used immunoSEQ multiplex PCR; TCRdb keeps in-frame clones, though not all of them. The sample gives about 90,000 clones, more than 70% of which show up once; around an eighth is in the top ten. Input material: peripheral blood. The receptors here all came from an elderly woman with acute or convalescent COVID-19.

CDR3 coding DNA: TGTGCCAGCAGAGGGCGGGCTAGCGGTACAGATACGCAGTATTTT. Its protein product is CASRGRASGTDTQYF. The V call is TRBV7-8, the J call TRBJ2-3, with 7 positions matching TRBD2. V was clipped by 6 bases and J by 3 bases; unmatched bases: 9. This CDR3 comprises 15 residues. Germline-derived CDR1 and CDR2 are SGHVS and FQNEAQ.

This clone is labeled medium-sized. The chain uses TRBV4-2 and TRBJ2-7; 7 positions match TRBD2. The CDR3 contains 17 residues. Per germline, CDR1 LGHNA and CDR2 YNFKEQ. The V and J ends lost 0 bases and 7 bases, in that order; junction bases with no gene match: 15. CDR3 sequence reads: CASSQEGGQGVREEQYF. For the CDR3, the DNA is TGTGCCAGCAGCCAAGAGGGAGGGCAGGGAGTACGAGAGGAGCAGTACTTC.

In this sample, this clone turned up a few times. V is TRBV7-9 and J is TRBJ1-1; 11 positions agree with TRBD1. Germline CDR1 SEHNR, CDR2 FQNEAQ (reference sequence). Trimming took 5 bases from V and 5 from J; bases not matched to a gene: 7. The CDR3 runs to 15 residues. CDR3 coding DNA: TGTGCCAGCAGCCCATTGGGACAGGGGGATACTGAAGCTTTCTTT. It is translated as CASSPLGQGDTEAFF.

The gene calls are TRBV2 and TRBJ2-3, with 7 nucleotides matching TRBD1. The trim removed 7 bases at V and 9 bases at J, leaving 7 bases unmatched. The CDR3 extends over 12 amino acids. The germline CDR1 and CDR2 sequences are SNHLY and FYNNEI. The CDR3 loop is CASTQGVGTQYF. The CDR3 bases are TGTGCCAGCACCCAGGGGGTGGGGACGCAGTATTTT.

J is TRBJ1-1 and V is TRBV14; 10 bases map to TRBD1. Trimming at V came to 3 bases and at J to 0 bases, leaving 4 bases not matched to a gene. The length of the CDR3 is 16 residues. The germline V gene encodes CDR1 SGHDN and CDR2 FVKESK. The CDR3 nucleotides are TGTGCCAGCAGCCACCGGGACAGGGGTATGAACACTGAAGCTTTCTTT. Protein sequence: CASSHRDRGMNTEAFF.

This chain links TRBV7-9 with TRBJ1-2; a possible D gene is TRBD1 (6 bases). This CDR3 is 16 amino acids long. Germline lookup yields CDR1 SEHNR and CDR2 FQNEAQ (reference sequence). V shed 3 bases and J shed 2 bases, with 16 bases lying between them. CDR3 in DNA: TGTGCCAGCAGCTTTGGGGGGGGCGTTGCGAACTATGGCTACACCTTC. Translated, it gives CASSFGGGVANYGYTF.

This chain links TRBV30 with TRBJ2-1; TRBD1 is a possible D gene (6 bases). V dropped 4 bases and J dropped 5 bases, with 18 bases sitting between them. This CDR3 comprises 15 residues. Germline-derived CDR1 and CDR2 are GTSNPN and SVGIG (reference sequence). CDR3 sequence reads: CAWTIGGSVHNEQFF. CDR3 DNA sequence: TGTGCCTGGACCATAGGGGGTTCTGTTCACAATGAGCAGTTCTTC.

This chain uses TRBV29-1 with TRBJ2-5; 7 bases agree with TRBD2. The germline V gene has CDR1 SQVTM and CDR2 ANQGSEA. J gave up 5 bases and V 8 bases, and 23 bases lay outside the gene matches. The CDR3 is 17 residues long. Here the CDR3 reads CSFLPISGTVGGETQYF. CDR3 DNA sequence: TGCAGCTTTCTCCCCATATCCGGGACTGTCGGGGGGGAGACCCAGTACTTC.

This chain connects TRBV7-3 to TRBJ2-5, with D unresolved. The germline V gene encodes CDR1 SGHTA and CDR2 FQGTGA. The CDR3 loop spans 13 amino acids. V was pared by 3 bases and J by 4 bases, with 9 bases between. For the CDR3, the DNA is TGTGCCAGCAGCTTCCTTACCGGAGAGACCCAGTACTTC. It codes for CASSFLTGETQYF.

The chain combines TRBV7-2 with TRBJ1-2; possible D gene TRBD1, 6 bases. Germline-derived CDR1 and CDR2 are SGHTA and FQGNSA. V dropped 1 base and J dropped 5 bases, with 14 bases sitting between them. CDR3 length: 15 amino acids. The CDR3 loop is CASSLGFTGTYGYTF. CDR3 DNA sequence: TGTGCCAGCAGCTTAGGGTTTACAGGGACGTATGGCTACACCTTC.

The rearrangement joins TRBV9 to TRBJ1-1; D uncertain. Per germline, CDR1 SGDLS and CDR2 YYNGEE. This CDR3 region has 14 residues. Trimming removed 0 bases from V and 4 bases from J, with 10 bases in between. Here the CDR3 DNA reads TGTGCCAGCAGCGTAGTATCCATCGGCACTGAAGCTTTCTTT. This encodes CASSVVSIGTEAFF.

This chain joins TRBV20-1 and TRBJ2-3, with TRBD2 as a possible D gene (7 bases). This CDR3 has 16 amino acids. Germline CDR1 and CDR2: DFQATT and SNEGSKA (reference sequence). Trimming removed 3 bases at V and 1 base at J, with 17 bases between. Here the CDR3 reads CSASPRGGARTDTQYF. In nucleotides, the CDR3 is TGCAGTGCTAGTCCGAGAGGGGGGGCCCGCACAGATACGCAGTATTTT.

V usage is TRBV12-3 or TRBV12-4 and J usage is TRBJ1-1; D is unresolved. V was pared by 5 bases and J by 11 bases, with 12 bases between. The CDR3 extends over 11 amino acids. CDR3 protein: CASSLQRGAFF. The CDR3 DNA is TGTGCCAGCAGTCTTCAGAGAGGGGCTTTCTTT.

The rearrangement links TRBV18 to TRBJ1-1; 9 bases fit TRBD1. V shed 1 base and J 8 bases; nucleotides not matched to a gene: 14. There are 17 residues in the CDR3. Germline-derived CDR1 and CDR2 are KGHSH and LQKENI. CDR3 region: CASSPQGQGVRAVEAFF. The CDR3 region has the DNA TGTGCCAGCTCACCACAGGGACAGGGTGTTCGCGCTGTAGAAGCTTTCTTT.

J is TRBJ2-7 and V is TRBV7-8; possibly TRBD2 for D (5 bases). The CDR3 is made up of 18 amino acids. The V gene's germline CDR1 is SGHVS and CDR2 FQNEAQ. V was shortened by 3 bases and J by 3 bases, with 24 bases between the two germline ends. This CDR3 reads CASSFSRPSGSLHYEQYF. CDR3 nucleotide sequence: TGTGCCAGCAGCTTTAGTAGGCCCTCGGGGTCACTACACTACGAGCAGTACTTC.

This chain joins TRBV2 and TRBJ1-1, with D perhaps matching TRBD1 (5 bases). With 5 bases removed from V and 8 bases from J, the gap between germline ends came to 9 bases. Germline lookup yields CDR1 SNHLY and CDR2 FYNNEI. CDR3 length: 11 amino acids. CDR3 nucleotides: TGTGCCAGCAGTTCGACAGCCGAAGCTTTCTTT. It codes for CASSSTAEAFF.

This chain joins TRBV30 and TRBJ2-1, with 7 bases that match TRBD2. Trimming took 0 bases from V and 10 from J; bases not matched to a gene: 3. Germline V lookup: CDR1 GTSNPN, CDR2 SVGIG (reference sequence). The CDR3 has 12 residues. CDR3: CAWSVLGGEQFF. The CDR3 bases are TGTGCCTGGAGTGTCCTCGGGGGGGAGCAGTTCTTC.

This chain connects TRBV5-4 to TRBJ1-4; 7 bases fit TRBD1. CDR3 length equals 15 residues. The trim removed 2 bases at V and 6 bases at J, leaving 7 bases unmatched. CDR1 and CDR2 (germline): SGHNT, YYREEE (reference sequence). CDR3 bases: TGTGCCAGCAGCTTCGGGACAGAGACTCATGAAAAACTGTTTTTT. Translating it yields CASSFGTETHEKLFF.

The chain's CDR3 is CASSQEQGETQYF. The CDR3 coding sequence is TGCGCCAGCAGCCAAGAGCAGGGAGAGACCCAGTACTTC. The chain couples TRBV4-3 to TRBJ2-5; maybe TRBD1 (5 bases). Germline V gene data show CDR1 as LGHNA and CDR2 as YSLEER. The CDR3 has 13 residues. The V end lost 0 bases, the J end lost 4 bases, and 6 bases lay between the germline ends.

This clone was observed a handful of times. The rearrangement joins TRBV7-3 to TRBJ2-1; D is uncertain. The CDR3 runs 13 residues. Germline CDR1 SGHTA, CDR2 FQGTGA. The V gene lost 10 bases and the J gene lost 6 bases, with 16 bases spanning the gap. The CDR3 coding sequence is TGTGCCAAAACCGGCGGCGGATCCAATGAGCAGTTCTTC. Protein product: CAKTGGGSNEQFF.

This sequence joins TRBV29-1 and TRBJ1-4; no clear D gene. The CDR3 loop spans 13 amino acids. CDR1 and CDR2 from the germline V gene are SQVTM and ANQGSEA. Trimming removed 1 base at V and 6 bases at J, with 9 bases between. The CDR3: CSVEGIGDEKLFF. For the CDR3, the DNA is TGCAGCGTTGAAGGGATCGGGGATGAAAAACTGTTTTTT.

This chain joins TRBV6-5 and TRBJ2-2; D unclear. This CDR3 contains 15 residues. Looked up from germline, CDR1 is MNHEY and CDR2 is SVGAGI. The V end was cut by 2 bases, the J end by 5 bases, with 12 bases between. The CDR3 region has the DNA TGTGCCAGCAGTTACCGGGTCGATCGGACCGGGGAGCTGTTTTTT. Translation gives CASSYRVDRTGELFF.

The chain couples TRBV28 to TRBJ2-3; 7 bases agree with TRBD1. The CDR3 loop spans 14 amino acids. Unmatched junction bases numbered 6, after V lost 6 bases and J lost 3 bases. Germline assignment: CDR1 MDHEN and CDR2 SYDVKM. Written as DNA, the CDR3 is TGTGCCAGCAGAAGCCCGGACAGGACAGATACGCAGTATTTT. This encodes CASRSPDRTDTQYF. Combining the CDR3 with reference TRBV28 and TRBJ2-3 gives the whole variable domain DVKVTQSSRYLVKRTGEKVFLECVQDMDHENMFWYRQDPGLGLRLIYFSYDVKMKEKGDIPEGYSVSREKKERFSLILESASTNQTSMYLCASRSPDRTDTQYFGPGTRLTVL.

V and J are TRBV18 and TRBJ2-5; no reliable D call. The V end lost 0 bases, the J end lost 1 base, and 9 bases lay between the germline ends. Germline-derived CDR1 and CDR2 are KGHSH and LQKENI. The CDR3 covers 15 residues. The CDR3 DNA reads as TGTGCCAGCTCACCACCATCAGGTAGCCAAGAGACCCAGTACTTC. Translating it yields CASSPPSGSQETQYF.

The chain is built from TRBV11-2 and TRBJ2-5; 8 bases fit TRBD1. V lost 11 bases to trimming and J lost 5 bases; unmatched junction nucleotides: 7. CDR1 is SGHAT and CDR2 is FQNNGV in the germline V gene. This CDR3 comprises 12 residues. CDR3 in amino acids: CAAQTGVETQYF. DNA of the CDR3: TGTGCCGCCCAGACAGGGGTTGAGACCCAGTACTTC.

This clone was seen more than once but under ten times. This rearrangement joins TRBV27 to TRBJ1-1; the D is unclear. Trimming stripped 4 bases from V and 7 bases from J, with 13 bases between. The CDR3 is 13 amino acids. Per the germline V gene, CDR1 is MNHEY and CDR2 is SMNVEV (reference sequence). CDR3 residues: CASSSGVRSEAFF. Here the CDR3 DNA reads TGTGCCAGCAGTTCCGGGGTACGCAGTGAAGCTTTCTTT.

The rearrangement uses TRBV4-3 and TRBJ1-6; D is possibly TRBD1 (6 bases). CDR3 size: 16 residues. Germline lookup yields CDR1 LGHNA and CDR2 YSLEER. V lost 0 bases, J lost 10 bases, and 16 bases lay in between. In DNA form, the CDR3 reads TGCGCCAGCAGCCAAGAATACAGGGCCGGCGGGTCACCCCTCCACTTT. This translates into CASSQEYRAGGSPLHF.

J is TRBJ2-7 and V is TRBV25-1, with 8 positions matching TRBD1. Germline CDR1 reads MGHDK; CDR2 reads SYGVNS. CDR3 length: 14 residues. J lost 1 base, V lost 4 bases, and 3 bases had no gene match. The CDR3 coding sequence is TGTGCCAGCAGTGCCCAGGGGGCTTCCTACGAGCAGTACTTC. This sequence encodes CASSAQGASYEQYF.

The rearrangement uses TRBV7-2 and TRBJ2-1; no definite D call. The ends were cut back, 4 bases at V and 2 bases at J, with 18 bases in the middle. Germline V CDR1 and CDR2: SGHTA, FQGNSA. CDR3 length: 17 amino acids. DNA of the CDR3: TGTGCCAGCAGCTATTCCCATATAGCCAGTACCTACAATGAGCAGTTCTTC. Amino acids: CASSYSHIASTYNEQFF. Full variable domain (missing parts from reference TRBV7-2 and TRBJ2-1): GAGVSQSPSNKVTEKGKDVELRCDPISGHTALYWYRQSLGQGLEFLIYFQGNSAPDKSGLPSDRFSAERTGGSVSTLTIQRTQQEDSAVYLCASSYSHIASTYNEQFFGPGTRLTVL.

The rearrangement uses TRBV9 and TRBJ2-2, with 9 bases matching TRBD2. The germline CDR1 and CDR2 sequences are SGDLS and YYNGEE. After removal of 4 bases from V and 0 bases from J, the junction contained 4 bases not matched to a gene. CDR3 length equals 16 residues. CDR3 amino acids: CASSPSGGSNTGELFF. CDR3 DNA sequence: TGTGCCAGCAGCCCAAGCGGGGGGTCGAACACCGGGGAGCTGTTTTTT.